This T cell receptor beta chain was profiled in a study of blood T cell repertoires in COVID-19 (dated by TCRdb to the early 2020s). Broadly, across the study: Samples from collaborators originated in the United States, Italy and Spain and spanned both the acute and convalescent phases of COVID-19. The material from the prospective study consisted of cDNA or gDNA derived from T cells, B-cell-depleted T cells, or PBMCs. Deeply sampled blood TCRbeta repertoires from subjects exposed to, actively infected with, or recovered from COVID-19 were included in the dataset. A freely available public database, intended as a resource for researchers studying the immune response to SARS-CoV-2, is where the repertoires were released. Samples came from the ongoing ImmuneRACE study (first 160 participants) plus 1,254 subjects from 6 global collaborators. A de-identified subject ID, COVID-19 status, age in years and sex were almost always included in the sample metadata. HLA class I and class II types, where available, came from metadata supplied by the sample provider rather than from assay-based typing.

TCRbeta CDR3 regions were amplified from genomic DNA by means of the immunoSEQ Assay, a bias-controlled multiplex PCR. Regarding the original processing steps: The number of nucleated cells in each sample was estimated from the amplification of reference gene primers within the assay. Sequence reads were collapsed and filtered to measure the absolute abundance of every unique TCRbeta CDR3 rearrangement. For each sample, productive Simpson clonality was calculated by taking the square root of Simpson's diversity index across productive rearrangements. TCRdb stores this immuneACCESS table with in-frame sequences only. Part of the clones is absent; in the studies checked, under half of the shortfall reflects unresolved V genes, and no reason is known for the rest. That table gives V, J and clone size, and the DNA gave D and trimming. For this sample the table gives around 200,000 clones, of which about 88% were detected only once. About 0.77% of the sample is in the top ten clones.

General study outcomes and caveats: The amount of clinical and demographic metadata varied by source and participant and was provided uncurated.

As for this clone: Its target antigen remains unknown. Nothing much larger sits one base from this clone, and base qualities are not available.

V and J are trimmed by 5 bases and 0 bases, and the gene matches miss 7 bases of the junction. Per the germline V gene, SGHTA is the CDR1 and FQGTGA is the CDR2. From the cysteine up to the phenylalanine, the CDR3 has a length of 18 residues. The CDR3 DNA has 54 bases and is translated from base 1. Participants in the prospective study were enrolled through a virtual design, were aged about 18 to 90 years, and lived in fewer than 30 United States geographic areas. In the prospective study, participants were assigned to cohorts based on the clinical history participants reported in a screening survey and a study questionnaire. For ImmuneRACE Cohort 3, a participant was defined as recovered based on two consecutive negative NP/OP PCR tests, clearance by a healthcare professional, or resolution of symptoms. In the prospective study, mobile phlebotomists collected whole blood, serum and a nasopharyngeal or oropharyngeal swab from each participant. Participants in the prospective study had the option to provide additional blood draws and questionnaires over a roughly 2-month period. Prospective study blood samples were shipped either frozen or at room temperature before DNA extraction.

The specimen sequenced was PBMCs or T cells enriched from blood (not recorded which). This clonotype was sampled from a woman under 30 who had recovered from COVID-19. The chain was built from TRBV7-3 and TRBJ2-3, with 14 central nucleotides matching TRBD2. For the CDR3, the sequence is CASSVGTSGSVSTDTQYF. The DNA sequence is as follows: TGTGCCAGCAGCGTCGGGACTAGCGGGAGTGTTAGCACAGATACGCAGTATTTT.